The source of this T cell receptor (beta chain) is a study of blood T cell repertoires in COVID-19. Sequencing used immunoSEQ multiplex PCR; TCRdb keeps in-frame clones, though not all of them. The repertoire includes about 81,000 clones, more than 80% of them detected once, and roughly 13% sits in the top ten. V dropped 6 bases and J dropped 8; count of bases not matched to a gene: 7. Germline V CDR1 and CDR2: MGHDK, SYGVNS. The length of the CDR3 is 15 residues. What was sequenced was peripheral blood. The chain has TRBV25-1 and TRBJ2-3; TRBD2 agrees at 14 bases. The receptor was isolated from a human donor in a cohort sampled during active COVID-19. For the CDR3, the DNA is TGTGCCAGCAGCCCGACTAGCGGGGGGGCGGGTACGCAGTATTTT. Its protein is CASSPTSGGAGTQYF. Combining the CDR3 with reference TRBV25-1 and TRBJ2-3 gives the whole variable domain EADIYQTPRYLVIGTGKKITLECSQTMGHDKMYWYQQDPGMELHLIHYSYGVNSTEKGDLSSESTVSRIRTEHFPLTLESARPSHTSQYLCASSPTSGGAGTQYFGPGTRLTVL.